The 2 T cell receptor beta chains reported below all come from one sample, sequenced in a study of blood T cell repertoires in COVID-19. Only in-frame clones appear in the TCRdb table, and some are missing; sequencing was by immunoSEQ multiplex PCR. This repertoire shows approximately 220,000 clones, about four fifths found once; its top ten account for 6.8%. Sequencing input: PBMCs or T cells enriched from blood (not recorded which). Every receptor here comes from a woman aged 40 to 50 who had recovered from COVID-19.

The V call is TRBV27, the J call TRBJ2-7; 7 bases line up with TRBD2. Germline CDR1 MNHEY, CDR2 SMNVEV (reference sequence). J was trimmed by 3 bases and V by 2 bases; bases with no gene match: 7. This CDR3 has 15 amino acids. The CDR3: CASSLELAPDYEQYF. The DNA of the CDR3 is TGTGCCAGCAGTTTAGAACTAGCGCCCGACTACGAGCAGTACTTC.

This chain uses TRBV11-2 with TRBJ2-2, with D hard to call. The CDR3 is 16 amino acids. Germline V lookup: CDR1 SGHAT, CDR2 FQNNGV. V shed 0 bases and J shed 0 bases, with 8 bases lying between them. The CDR3 sequence is CASSLDHGSNTGELFF. In DNA form, the CDR3 reads TGTGCCAGCAGCTTAGATCACGGTTCGAACACCGGGGAGCTGTTTTTT.